This T cell receptor beta chain came from a study of T cell repertoires in cytomegalovirus infection. At the level of the study: Signatures in public TCR beta sequences pointed to both CMV infection and matching HLA type.

Points on this clonotype: Its antigen is still unknown.

This CDR3 contains 16 residues. Trimming at V came to 8 bases and at J to 4 bases, leaving 12 bases not matched to a gene. Germline assignment: CDR1 SGHTA and CDR2 FQGNSA. TCRdb redid the calling of the reads with MiXCR, one entry per CDR3 protein. The repertoire consists of around 430,000 distinct CDR3 sequences, with about 39% occurring once and the leading ten covering about 41%. The receptor comes from a human donor in good health (CMV status not recorded). Some clones in this sample may be carry-over from other donors' samples. Sequencing was performed on cultured PBMCs, taken from culture after CMV antigen stimulation. This chain connects TRBV7-2 to TRBJ1-1, with 11 bases fitting TRBD1. CDR3 coding DNA: TGTGCCAGCCGATTCAGTGGAGGGACAGGGGGCACTGAAGCTTTCTTT. Translated, it gives CASRFSGGTGGTEAFF.